This is a list of T cell receptor beta chains from one sample in a study of blood T cell repertoires in COVID-19. Sequencing was performed with immunoSEQ multiplex PCR; in TCRdb, only in-frame clones are kept and a portion is missing. The sample holds about 140,000 clones, approximately 91% seen once. The sequenced sample was peripheral blood. The receptor set was obtained from a man aged 65 to 85 with acute or convalescent COVID-19. CDR3s include the opening cysteine and the closing phenylalanine or tryptophan. Each record gives: V gene, clone size, D gene, J gene, CDR3 protein, CDR3 DNA. The D gene is left open where the match is weak. Some rows have no size entry. The others give once, few or many, or a class for an expanded clone.

TRBV19	few	-	TRBJ1-1	CASSTGLRSTEAFF	TGTGCCAGTAGTACGGGACTGAGGAGCACTGAAGCTTTCTTT
TRBV5-6	-	TRBD2	TRBJ2-1	CASSELAGGYNEQFF	TGTGCCAGCAGCGAACTAGCGGGGGGCTACAATGAGCAGTTCTTC
TRBV5-1	-	TRBD1	TRBJ2-7	CASSSQGATGEQYF	TGCGCCAGCAGCTCACAGGGGGCGACGGGCGAGCAGTACTTC
TRBV21-1	-	-	TRBJ1-4	CAHTGLGEKLFF	TGTGCCCACACAGGGTTGGGTGAAAAACTGTTTTTT
TRBV6-4	-	-	TRBJ1-5	CASSVSGDGQPQHF	TGTGCCAGCAGTGTATCGGGGGATGGCCAGCCCCAGCATTTT
TRBV11-1	few	-	TRBJ1-3	CASSLFSGSGNTIYF	TGTGCCAGCAGCTTGTTCAGTGGCTCTGGAAACACCATATATTTT
TRBV20-1	-	-	TRBJ2-7	CSGPVAGEQYF	TGCAGTGGTCCGGTGGCAGGCGAGCAGTACTTC
TRBV24-1	-	TRBD1	TRBJ2-2	CATGTGSTNTGELFF	TGTGCCACCGGGACAGGGAGTACGAACACCGGGGAGCTGTTTTTT
TRBV27	-	-	TRBJ1-1	CASSIGVGGLRNTEAFF	TGTGCCAGCAGCATAGGGGTGGGTGGGCTCCGGAACACTGAAGCTTTCTTT
TRBV19	-	-	TRBJ1-4	CASSPRAPGMVATNEKLFF	TGTGCCAGTAGTCCGAGGGCCCCCGGAATGGTTGCAACTAATGAAAAACTGTTTTTT
TRBV5-6	-	-	TRBJ2-3	CASSLWEKDTQYF	TGTGCCAGCAGCTTGTGGGAGAAGGATACGCAGTATTTT
TRBV7-9	-	TRBD1	TRBJ2-5	CASSLGTGGKEETQYF	TGTGCCAGCAGCTTAGGGACAGGGGGCAAAGAAGAGACCCAGTACTTC
TRBV3-1/TRBV3-2	-	TRBD1	TRBJ2-7	CASSLPGQGADEQYF	TGTGCCAGCAGCCTGCCGGGACAGGGTGCCGACGAGCAGTACTTC
TRBV3-1/TRBV3-2	-	-	TRBJ2-1	CASTNRVGRSYNEQFF	TGTGCCAGCACCAACCGGGTTGGCCGCTCCTACAATGAGCAGTTCTTC
TRBV5-8	-	-	TRBJ1-5	CASSLYSNQPQHF	TGTGCCAGCAGCCTGTATAGCAATCAGCCCCAGCATTTT
TRBV7-3	-	TRBD1	TRBJ2-7	CASSSATTGKHEQYF	TGTGCCAGCAGCTCCGCAACGACAGGGAAGCACGAGCAGTACTTC
TRBV19	-	-	TRBJ1-5	CASSISGNQPQHF	TGTGCCAGTAGTATTTCCGGGAATCAGCCCCAGCATTTT
TRBV19	-	TRBD1	TRBJ1-4	CASSPWTGVTNEKLFF	TGTGCCAGTAGTCCCTGGACAGGGGTGACTAATGAAAAACTGTTTTTT
TRBV6-5	-	TRBD1	TRBJ2-1	CASRDRTRQFF	TGTGCCAGCAGGGACAGGACGAGGCAGTTCTTC
TRBV7-2	-	TRBD2	TRBJ2-3	CASSSILANTDTQYF	TGTGCCAGCAGCTCTATACTAGCGAACACAGATACGCAGTATTTT
TRBV7-8	once	TRBD2	TRBJ2-2	CASSDKRFLAGVGGELFF	TGTGCCAGCAGCGACAAAAGATTTCTAGCGGGAGTGGGCGGGGAGCTGTTTTTT
TRBV5-1	once	TRBD1	TRBJ2-5	CASSLAQGAGETQYF	TGCGCCAGCAGCTTGGCGCAGGGGGCCGGGGAGACCCAGTACTTC
TRBV25-1	-	TRBD1	TRBJ1-3	CASSKQGPGNTIYF	TGTGCCAGCAGTAAACAGGGGCCTGGAAACACCATATATTTT
TRBV7-2	-	-	TRBJ1-3	CASSLGMRLDTIYF	TGTGCCAGCAGCTTAGGAATGAGGTTAGACACCATATATTTT
TRBV4-2	few	TRBD1	TRBJ2-5	CASSQVGTAQETQYF	TGTGCCAGCAGCCAAGTGGGGACAGCGCAAGAGACCCAGTACTTC
TRBV5-1	-	TRBD1	TRBJ1-4	CASSFGQGALNEKLFF	TGCGCCAGCAGCTTCGGTCAGGGGGCCCTTAATGAAAAACTGTTTTTT
TRBV3-1/TRBV3-2	-	TRBD2	TRBJ2-5	CASSQGLKTQYF	TGTGCCAGCAGCCAGGGACTAAAGACCCAGTACTTC
TRBV29-1	-	TRBD1	TRBJ2-7	CSVSRTGTGEQYF	TGCAGCGTGTCACGGACAGGAACGGGCGAGCAGTACTTC
TRBV10-1	-	-	TRBJ2-5	CASSEIEGETQYF	TGCGCCAGCAGTGAGATTGAGGGTGAGACCCAGTACTTC
TRBV12-3/TRBV12-4	-	TRBD1	TRBJ1-6	CASSLQGTPLHF	TGTGCCAGCAGCCTACAGGGGACACCCCTCCACTTT
TRBV6-1	-	-	TRBJ2-7	CASSEVTTGSSYEQYF	TGTGCCAGCAGTGAAGTGACGACGGGGAGCTCCTACGAGCAGTACTTC
TRBV7-9	-	TRBD1	TRBJ1-4	CASSLSGGSTNEKLFF	TGTGCCAGCAGCTTATCAGGGGGCTCAACTAATGAAAAACTGTTTTTT
TRBV5-4	once	-	TRBJ2-5	CASSGRPGETQYF	TGTGCCAGCAGCGGGAGGCCCGGGGAGACCCAGTACTTC
TRBV5-4	few	TRBD1	TRBJ1-2	CASSPGTGAINYGYTF	TGTGCCAGCAGCCCCGGGACAGGGGCTATTAACTATGGCTACACCTTC
TRBV27	-	-	TRBJ2-7	CASSQGGRRAPNEQYF	TGTGCCAGCTCCCAAGGAGGAAGGAGGGCGCCCAACGAGCAGTACTTC
TRBV19	-	TRBD1	TRBJ1-5	CASSAPTGNQPQHF	TGTGCCAGTAGTGCCCCGACAGGGAATCAGCCCCAGCATTTT
TRBV7-9	-	-	TRBJ2-5	CASSPGSEETQYF	TGTGCCAGCAGCCCCGGGTCAGAAGAGACCCAGTACTTC
TRBV7-3	-	TRBD2	TRBJ2-7	CASSLGGTSANYEQYF	TGTGCCAGCAGCTTGGGGGGAACTAGCGCAAATTACGAGCAGTACTTC
TRBV4-1	-	TRBD1	TRBJ2-2	CASSQGDRDGGELFF	TGCGCCAGCAGCCAAGGCGACAGGGACGGCGGGGAGCTGTTTTTT
TRBV27	few	TRBD1	TRBJ2-7	CASSARDRDGPLYF	TGTGCCAGCAGTGCGAGGGACAGGGATGGACCCCTGTACTTC